This T cell receptor beta chain was sequenced during a study of post-analysis software for immune sequencing data. On the study more broadly: Relapsing-remitting, secondary progressive and progressive-relapsing multiple sclerosis were all included among the disease courses.

Each TCR beta cDNA library carried unique molecular identifiers. Researchers reported 520,000 or so cDNA molecules coming from roughly 0.93 to 9.6 million T cells. Each CDR3 protein is one row after TCRdb ran MiXCR on the PCR reads. The table includes 820,000 or so distinct CDR3 sequences, under 70% detected once. About this clonotype: Its antigen is currently unknown.

Notes on the study in general: Those with multiple sclerosis, the patient group, showed significantly lower normalized Chao1 diversity than controls. The five TRBV segments detected at higher frequency in patients than in controls included TRBV5-6, TRBV5-1 and TRBV20-1. Same-batch samples co-clustered strongly by F measure.

The V end was cut by 7 bases, the J end by 5 bases, with 9 bases between. The germline V gene has CDR1 SQVTM and CDR2 ANQGSEA. This CDR3 region has 11 residues. This clonotype was obtained from a girl aged 10 to 17 with multiple sclerosis. Sequenced material: blood. This chain links TRBV29-1 with TRBJ2-1; D is ambiguous. The CDR3 region is CSGGRNNEQFF. CDR3 DNA sequence: TGCAGCGGTGGGCGAAACAATGAGCAGTTCTTC.